The 18 T cell receptor beta chains given below trace back to one sample, sequenced in a study of control samples from healthy donors and cancer patients. The method was immunoSEQ multiplex PCR; TCRdb's version includes in-frame clones alone and lacks a portion of them. The sample has around 250,000 clones; roughly four fifths are singletons. Material for sequencing was PBMCs. These receptors were obtained from a woman aged 60-70 years with lung cancer.

In its sample, this clone was seen a few times. V and J are TRBV5-1 and TRBJ1-6, with D possibly being TRBD1 (6 bases). The V end was cut by 4 bases, the J end by 6 bases, with 14 bases between. Germline assignment: CDR1 SGHRS and CDR2 YFSETQ. The CDR3 sequence is 15 residues long. CDR3 in DNA: TGCGCCAGCAGCCTGCAAACAGGGATTAATTCACCCCTCCACTTT. Its protein is CASSLQTGINSPLHF.

V usage is TRBV28 and J usage is TRBJ1-1; D remains unclear. The germline V and J ends were trimmed by 4 bases and 3 bases, with 0 bases remaining between them. The length of the CDR3 is 10 residues. Looked up from germline, CDR1 is MDHEN and CDR2 is SYDVKM. The CDR3 here is CASSYTEAFF. CDR3 in DNA: TGTGCCAGCAGTTACACTGAAGCTTTCTTT. Full variable domain (missing parts from reference TRBV28 and TRBJ1-1): DVKVTQSSRYLVKRTGEKVFLECVQDMDHENMFWYRQDPGLGLRLIYFSYDVKMKEKGDIPEGYSVSREKKERFSLILESASTNQTSMYLCASSYTEAFFGQGTRLTVV.

This chain connects TRBV7-3 to TRBJ1-6, with D perhaps matching TRBD1 (5 bases). This CDR3 has 15 residues. V lost 5 bases and J 8 bases, leaving 16 bases between the germline ends. The V gene's germline CDR1 is SGHTA and CDR2 FQGTGA. The CDR3 DNA reads as TGTGCCAGCAGCCCCGGGACGGCTATGCATTCACCCCTCCACTTT. Amino acid sequence: CASSPGTAMHSPLHF.

The genes are TRBV5-4 and TRBJ2-6; D is undetermined. Germline V CDR1 and CDR2: SGHNT, YYREEE (reference sequence). This CDR3 spans 16 amino acids. The V end lost 2 bases, the J end lost 0 bases, and 9 bases lay between the germline ends. CDR3 sequence: CASSLPSGSGANVLTF. The CDR3 DNA sequence: TGTGCCAGCAGCTTACCGTCGGGCTCTGGGGCCAACGTCCTGACTTTC.

The chain is built from TRBV28 and TRBJ2-7, with TRBD2 matching over 8 bases. Germline-derived CDR1 and CDR2 are MDHEN and SYDVKM. This CDR3 contains 13 residues. Trimming cost V 6 bases and J 7 bases; bases outside gene matches: 8. The CDR3 protein is CASRTGGSGEQYF. The CDR3 DNA sequence: TGTGCCAGCAGGACGGGAGGGTCAGGGGAGCAGTACTTC.

This clone was found once. The chain has TRBV10-2 and TRBJ2-7; D not certain. V shed 2 bases and J shed 7 bases, with 9 bases lying between them. In germline, CDR1 is WSHSY, CDR2 SAAADI. The CDR3 covers 12 residues. CDR3 protein: CASSELAAEQYF. Here the CDR3 DNA reads TGCGCCAGCAGTGAGCTGGCAGCGGAGCAGTACTTC.

The chain has TRBV18 and TRBJ1-4; maybe TRBD1 (6 bases). Germline V gene lookup returns CDR1 KGHSH and CDR2 LQKENI. Between the trimmed V and J ends, which lost 6 bases and 10 bases, there was a span of 18 bases. The CDR3 sequence is 14 residues long. CDR3 bases: TGTGCCAGCTCCCCAGCCGGGGGCGGCGGAAAACTGTTTTTT. Translated: CASSPAGGGGKLFF.

V usage is TRBV11-2 and J usage is TRBJ1-2; TRBD1 agrees at 7 bases. Germline V lookup: CDR1 SGHAT, CDR2 FQNNGV. Losses at the gene ends were 1 base for V and 10 bases for J; bases not matched to a gene: 3. There are 12 residues in the CDR3. CDR3 DNA: TGTGCCAGCAGCTTAGGGACAGGCCCCTACACCTTC. Amino acids: CASSLGTGPYTF.

This chain connects TRBV28 to TRBJ1-1; 7 nucleotides agree with TRBD1. Germline-derived CDR1 and CDR2 are MDHEN and SYDVKM. The V gene end was trimmed by 3 bases and the J gene end by 8 bases; junction bases not matched to a gene: 3. The CDR3 has 12 residues. CDR3 sequence (DNA): TGTGCCAGCAGTTTTAGCAGGGGGGAAGCTTTCTTT. It encodes CASSFSRGEAFF.

The chain recombines TRBV2 with TRBJ2-3; D remains unclear. Germline V CDR1 and CDR2: SNHLY, FYNNEI. Between the trimmed V and J ends, which lost 3 bases and 11 bases, there was a span of 12 bases. The CDR3 consists of 12 residues. DNA for the CDR3: TGTGCCAGCAGTGAGTTCCCGGGCAGGCAGTATTTT. It translates to CASSEFPGRQYF.

This clone has a single count. As DNA, the CDR3 is TGTGCCACCAGCAGAGTAGGCACCTACAATCAGCCCCAGCATTTT. Translated: CATSRVGTYNQPQHF. This sequence joins TRBV15 and TRBJ1-5; D gene ambiguous. This CDR3 is 15 amino acids long. With 1 base removed from V and 3 bases from J, the gap between germline ends came to 10 bases. Per the germline V gene, CDR1 is LNHNV and CDR2 is YYDKDF (reference sequence).

The chain combines TRBV4-1 with TRBJ2-3; 8 bases are a match to TRBD1. This CDR3 has 18 residues. Unmatched junction bases numbered 19, after V lost 8 bases and J lost 3 bases. Germline loops: CDR1 MGHRA, CDR2 YSYEKL. CDR3 bases: TGCGCCAGCTCCACCACTACGCCAGGGGGCGGAAAGACAGATACGCAGTATTTT. Its translation: CASSTTTPGGGKTDTQYF.

The V gene is TRBV19, the J gene TRBJ1-2, with a possible D match to TRBD1 (6 bases). CDR3 size: 13 residues. V lost 2 bases and J 3 bases, leaving 7 bases between the germline ends. Per germline, CDR1 LNHDA and CDR2 SQIVND (reference sequence). CDR3 in amino acids: CASSIKGDYGYTF. As DNA, the CDR3 is TGTGCCAGTAGTATAAAGGGGGACTATGGCTACACCTTC.

The chain uses TRBV5-1 and TRBJ1-4; D remains ambiguous. This CDR3 has 15 amino acids. The germline gives CDR1 SGHRS, CDR2 YFSETQ. V was clipped by 0 bases and J by 0 bases, with 6 bases between them. CDR3 sequence (DNA): TGCGCCAGCAGCTTGGTAACAGCAACTAATGAAAAACTGTTTTTT. The encoded protein is CASSLVTATNEKLFF.

The J gene is TRBJ1-1, the V gene TRBV5-1; TRBD1 matches at 7 bases. The CDR3 is 14 residues long. Trimming took 0 bases from V and 4 from J; bases not matched to a gene: 3. CDR1 is SGHRS and CDR2 is YFSETQ in the germline V gene. The CDR3 reads CASSLEGAGTEAFF. The CDR3 DNA is TGCGCCAGCAGCTTGGAGGGGGCAGGCACTGAAGCTTTCTTT.

The CDR3 coding sequence is TGTGCCAGTGCGGGGACGGGACGCCTAAGCAATCAGCCCCAGCATTTT. Its translation: CASAGTGRLSNQPQHF. This chain joins TRBV19 and TRBJ1-5, with a tentative D call TRBD1 (5 bases). Germline-derived CDR1 and CDR2 are LNHDA and SQIVND (reference sequence). Trimming left V 8 bases short and J 1 base short, with 18 bases between. The length of the CDR3 is 16 residues.

The chain has TRBV7-2 and TRBJ2-7; 12 bases line up with TRBD2. J was trimmed by 3 bases and V by 0 bases; bases with no gene match: 3. The CDR3 is made up of 16 amino acids. CDR1 is SGHTA and CDR2 is FQGNSA in the germline V gene. The CDR3, as DNA: TGTGCCAGCAGCTTAGCCCTAGCGGGAGGGTTCTACGAGCAGTACTTC. Translating gives CASSLALAGGFYEQYF.

The chain joins TRBV6-5 to TRBJ1-2, with D maybe TRBD1 (6 bases). Germline V gene data show CDR1 as MNHEY and CDR2 as SVGAGI. The ends were cut back, 5 bases at V and 8 bases at J, with 21 bases in the middle. This CDR3 is 15 amino acids long. The CDR3 region has the DNA TGTGCCAGCAGTCCCGAGGGGACCGGGGGCGGGGGCTACACCTTC. It specifies CASSPEGTGGGGYTF.